The 24 T cell receptor beta chains below come from one sample, sequenced in a study of CD8+ T cells in alopecia areata. It was cDNA, reverse transcribed from extracted RNA, that served as the sequencing template. Only in-frame clones appear in the TCRdb table, and some are missing; sequencing was by immunoSEQ multiplex PCR. Of 150,000 or so clones listed, over 45% are singletons. Sequencing used CD4+ T cells sorted from blood. Receptors were obtained from a human donor with alopecia areata.

This clone was seen once. The gene calls are TRBV5-1 and TRBJ2-2, with a possible D match to TRBD1 (5 bases). The germline gives CDR1 SGHRS, CDR2 YFSETQ. Trimming left V 0 bases short and J 6 bases short, with 9 bases between. This CDR3 comprises 14 residues. The CDR3 nucleotides are TGCGCCAGCAGCTTGGCAGGGCTATCCGGGGAGCTGTTTTTT. Amino acids: CASSLAGLSGELFF.

The chain employs TRBV5-6 and TRBJ1-1; TRBD1 is a possible D gene (6 bases). The CDR3 is made up of 13 amino acids. Trimming pared 4 bases from V and 1 base from J, leaving 8 bases between. CDR1 SGHDT and CDR2 YYEEEE come from the germline V gene. The CDR3 DNA follows: TGTGCCAGCAGCCCGACAGGGAACACTGAAGCTTTCTTT. Protein: CASSPTGNTEAFF.

This clone was seen only a few times. V and J are TRBV5-1 and TRBJ2-3, with 9 positions matching TRBD2. The CDR3 sequence is 15 residues long. Losses at the gene ends were 3 bases for V and 3 bases for J; bases not matched to a gene: 5. The germline V gene encodes CDR1 SGHRS and CDR2 YFSETQ. CDR3 bases: TGCGCCAGCAGCTCGGCGGGAGGGCAAACAGATACGCAGTATTTT. It yields the protein CASSSAGGQTDTQYF.

V is TRBV28 and J is TRBJ2-7; either TRBD1 or TRBD2 may fit D (5 bases each). The CDR3 is made up of 14 amino acids. The V gene lost 6 bases and the J gene lost 5 bases, with 17 bases spanning the gap. The germline gives CDR1 MDHEN, CDR2 SYDVKM. The CDR3: CASRNPGALHEQYF. DNA for the CDR3: TGTGCCAGCAGAAACCCCGGGGCTCTCCACGAGCAGTACTTC. Full variable domain (missing parts from reference TRBV28 and TRBJ2-7): DVKVTQSSRYLVKRTGEKVFLECVQDMDHENMFWYRQDPGLGLRLIYFSYDVKMKEKGDIPEGYSVSREKKERFSLILESASTNQTSMYLCASRNPGALHEQYFGPGTRLTVT.

This chain uses TRBV28 with TRBJ2-3, with a weak D call TRBD2 (8 bases). Per germline, CDR1 MDHEN and CDR2 SYDVKM. This CDR3 is 15 amino acids long. The ends were cut back, 3 bases at V and 4 bases at J, with 14 bases in the middle. The CDR3: CASSLTGRGPDTQYF. In DNA, the CDR3 is TGTGCCAGCAGTTTGACCGGGAGGGGGCCAGATACGCAGTATTTT.

The chain is built from TRBV5-1 and TRBJ2-7; D not certain. The V end lost 0 bases, the J end lost 7 bases, and 8 bases lay between the germline ends. Per germline, CDR1 SGHRS and CDR2 YFSETQ. The CDR3 length is 12 residues. CDR3 loop: CASSLGRWEQYF. In DNA form, the CDR3 reads TGCGCCAGCAGCTTGGGACGATGGGAGCAGTACTTC.

This clone was detected a few times. V is TRBV21-1 and J is TRBJ2-1; TRBD2, the table's D call, lacks a check against the DNA. TRBV21-1 corresponds to a pseudogene. The CDR3 spans 19 residues. The CDR3 DNA is TGTGCCAGCAACCAACCGGGACTAGCGGGAGGACCCTCCTACAATGAGCAGTTCTTC. It translates to CASNQPGLAGGPSYNEQFF.

This clone is a singleton in its sample. This sequence joins TRBV28 and TRBJ2-4; 7 positions match TRBD1. The V and J ends lost 5 bases and 0 bases, in that order; junction bases with no gene match: 4. The CDR3 runs to 15 residues. CDR1 is MDHEN and CDR2 is SYDVKM in the germline V gene. The CDR3 loop is CASSRGLLAKNIQYF. CDR3 sequence (DNA): TGTGCCAGCAGTAGGGGGCTACTAGCCAAAAACATTCAGTACTTC.

The chain recombines TRBV2 with TRBJ2-1; TRBD2 agrees at 7 bases. The junction had 9 bases not matched to a gene; V was cut back by 6 bases and J by 7 bases. The V gene's germline CDR1 is SNHLY and CDR2 FYNNEI. The CDR3 spans 14 residues. CDR3 region: CASRATSAGNEQFF. The CDR3 bases are TGTGCCAGCAGGGCAACTAGCGCGGGTAATGAGCAGTTCTTC. Complete variable domain (other parts from reference TRBV2 and TRBJ2-1): EPEVTQTPSHQVTQMGQEVILRCVPISNHLYFYWYRQILGQKVEFLVSFYNNEISEKSEIFDDQFSVERPDGSNFTLKIRSTKLEDSAMYFCASRATSAGNEQFFGPGTRLTVL.

This clone was recorded once. The chain has TRBV5-1 and TRBJ2-3, with a tentative D call TRBD1 (6 bases). The CDR3 has 14 amino acids. The V and J ends lost 4 bases and 6 bases respectively, with 15 bases between them. CDR1 SGHRS and CDR2 YFSETQ come from the germline V gene. The CDR3 here is CASSVMGHSDTQYF. The CDR3 coding sequence is TGCGCCAGCAGCGTGATGGGACATTCGGATACGCAGTATTTT.

The gene calls are TRBV2 and TRBJ1-1; D may be TRBD1 (5 bases). The CDR3 contains 12 residues. Germline V gene sequence: CDR1 SNHLY, CDR2 FYNNEI. The V end was cut by 5 bases, the J end by 5 bases, with 9 bases between. The CDR3 DNA follows: TGTGCCAGCAGTATCGGGGGGACTGAAGCTTTCTTT. Amino acids: CASSIGGTEAFF.

The chain has TRBV28 and TRBJ2-4; TRBD1 aligns across 7 bases. CDR3 length equals 16 residues. The ends lost 2 bases at V and 8 bases at J; junction bases unmatched: 12. Germline-derived CDR1 and CDR2 are MDHEN and SYDVKM. The CDR3 region is CASSLPLYRGEHIQYF. As DNA, the CDR3 is TGTGCCAGCAGTTTACCTTTGTACAGGGGAGAACACATTCAGTACTTC.

This sequence joins TRBV6-5 and TRBJ2-7, with a possible D match to TRBD2 (5 bases). Germline assignment: CDR1 MNHEY and CDR2 SVGAGI. V was cut by 0 bases and J by 6 bases, with 12 bases left in between. The CDR3 is made up of 14 amino acids. The CDR3 is CASSYSGAPVEQYF. CDR3 in DNA: TGTGCCAGCAGTTACTCGGGAGCCCCGGTCGAGCAGTACTTC.

This chain joins TRBV4-2 and TRBJ2-7; either TRBD1 or TRBD2 may fit D (5 bases each). The CDR3 loop spans 15 amino acids. Germline V lookup: CDR1 LGHNA, CDR2 YNFKEQ. Trimming removed 4 bases from V and 2 bases from J, with 15 bases in between. CDR3: CASSPERQGPYEQYF. The DNA of the CDR3 is TGTGCCAGCAGCCCAGAACGTCAGGGACCCTACGAGCAGTACTTC.

This chain connects TRBV27 to TRBJ2-7; D ambiguous. Trimming pared 6 bases from V and 2 bases from J, leaving 14 bases between. The length of the CDR3 is 14 residues. Germline CDR1 MNHEY, CDR2 SMNVEV (reference sequence). The CDR3 loop reads CASRPIIDTYEQYF. CDR3 nucleotide sequence: TGTGCCAGCAGGCCCATTATAGATACCTACGAGCAGTACTTC.

The chain has TRBV6-5 and TRBJ2-5; 7 nucleotides align to TRBD1. Germline V gene sequence: CDR1 MNHEY, CDR2 SVGAGI. Germline trimming cut 6 bases from V and 1 base from J; bases unmatched to any gene: 5. The length of the CDR3 is 14 residues. The CDR3 DNA reads TGTGCCAGCAGGGAGACAGGGTCCCAAGAGACCCAGTACTTC. Translated, it gives CASRETGSQETQYF.

The chain has TRBV28 and TRBJ2-1; 7 positions agree with TRBD1. In germline, CDR1 is MDHEN, CDR2 SYDVKM. Trimming removed 6 bases from V and 2 bases from J; junction bases left unmatched: 7. This CDR3 is 15 amino acids long. The CDR3 reads CASSKQGPTYNEQFF. CDR3 bases: TGTGCCAGCAGCAAACAGGGGCCCACCTACAATGAGCAGTTCTTC. Using reference TRBV28 and TRBJ2-1 for the parts outside the CDR3, the full variable domain is DVKVTQSSRYLVKRTGEKVFLECVQDMDHENMFWYRQDPGLGLRLIYFSYDVKMKEKGDIPEGYSVSREKKERFSLILESASTNQTSMYLCASSKQGPTYNEQFFGPGTRLTVL.

The rearrangement joins TRBV6-5 to TRBJ1-5; D gene unclear. The CDR3 is 14 amino acids. Germline V gene data show CDR1 as MNHEY and CDR2 as SVGAGI. The V end lost 7 bases, the J end lost 6 bases, and 16 bases lay between the germline ends. In DNA, the CDR3 is TGTGCCAGCATCACAACAGAGATCATTCAGCCCCAGCATTTT. Translated: CASITTEIIQPQHF.

J is TRBJ2-3 and V is TRBV28; D gene uncertain. Trimming took off 2 bases at V and 4 bases at J, with 7 bases between the two ends. Germline lookup yields CDR1 MDHEN and CDR2 SYDVKM. The CDR3 loop spans 13 amino acids. The CDR3 DNA is TGTGCCAGCAGTTTAAGCCACCCAGATACGCAGTATTTT. Translation gives CASSLSHPDTQYF.

This chain connects TRBV28 to TRBJ2-2; 11 positions match TRBD1. J was trimmed by 3 bases and V by 8 bases; bases with no gene match: 5. This CDR3 is 15 amino acids long. Germline-derived CDR1 and CDR2 are MDHEN and SYDVKM. The CDR3 here is CASSRTGGDTGELFF. CDR3 in DNA: TGTGCCAGCTCCCGGACAGGGGGCGACACCGGGGAGCTGTTTTTT.

The rearrangement links TRBV28 to TRBJ1-1; D is unclear. The germline V gene encodes CDR1 MDHEN and CDR2 SYDVKM. V shed 6 bases and J shed 1 base, with 3 bases lying between them. The CDR3 consists of 11 residues. For the CDR3, the DNA is TGTGCCAGCAGGTCGAACACTGAAGCTTTCTTT. Translation gives CASRSNTEAFF. Variable domain in full (rest from reference TRBV28 and TRBJ1-1): DVKVTQSSRYLVKRTGEKVFLECVQDMDHENMFWYRQDPGLGLRLIYFSYDVKMKEKGDIPEGYSVSREKKERFSLILESASTNQTSMYLCASRSNTEAFFGQGTRLTVV.

The V and J genes are TRBV28 and TRBJ1-2, with D hard to call. Germline CDR1 MDHEN, CDR2 SYDVKM. The CDR3 has 13 amino acids. The V gene lost 6 bases and the J gene lost 7 bases, with 15 bases spanning the gap. The CDR3 here is CASRDTNFLGYTF. Here the CDR3 DNA reads TGTGCCAGCAGAGACACGAACTTCCTTGGCTACACCTTC.

V usage is TRBV11-3 and J usage is TRBJ2-3, with 8 bases aligning to TRBD2. The V gene end was trimmed by 5 bases and the J gene end by 3 bases; junction bases not matched to a gene: 7. CDR3 length equals 15 residues. Germline loops: CDR1 SGHNT, CDR2 YENEEA. The CDR3: CASSRAGVGTDTQYF. The CDR3 DNA sequence: TGTGCCAGCAGCCGAGCGGGAGTAGGTACAGATACGCAGTATTTT. Full variable domain (outside the CDR3, taken from reference TRBV11-3 and TRBJ2-3): EAGVVQSPRYKIIEKKQPVAFWCNPISGHNTLYWYLQNLGQGPELLIRYENEEAVDDSQLPKDRFSAERLKGVDSTLKIQPAELGDSAVYLCASSRAGVGTDTQYFGPGTRLTVL.

The CDR3 is CASSEARNYGYTF. Written as DNA, the CDR3 is TGTGCCAGCAGTGAAGCGCGAAACTATGGCTACACCTTC. The gene calls are TRBV2 and TRBJ1-2; D is unresolved. V was cut by 0 bases and J by 2 bases, with 4 bases left in between. This CDR3 contains 13 residues. Germline loops: CDR1 SNHLY, CDR2 FYNNEI.